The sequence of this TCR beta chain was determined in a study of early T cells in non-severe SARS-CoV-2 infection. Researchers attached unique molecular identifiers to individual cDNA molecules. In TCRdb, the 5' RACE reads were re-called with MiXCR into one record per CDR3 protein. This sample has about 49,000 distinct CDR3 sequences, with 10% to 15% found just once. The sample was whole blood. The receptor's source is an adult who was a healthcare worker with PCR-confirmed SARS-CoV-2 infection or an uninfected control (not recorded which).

CDR3 DNA sequence: TGTGCCAGCAGTTCCACAGGGGGTGGGGAGACCCAGTACTTC. Protein: CASSSTGGGETQYF. The V call is TRBV6-2 or TRBV6-3, the J call TRBJ2-5, with 8 bases that match TRBD1. Unmatched junction bases numbered 6, after V lost 4 bases and J lost 5 bases. The CDR3 covers 14 residues. Germline assignment: CDR1 MNHEY and CDR2 SVGEGT.